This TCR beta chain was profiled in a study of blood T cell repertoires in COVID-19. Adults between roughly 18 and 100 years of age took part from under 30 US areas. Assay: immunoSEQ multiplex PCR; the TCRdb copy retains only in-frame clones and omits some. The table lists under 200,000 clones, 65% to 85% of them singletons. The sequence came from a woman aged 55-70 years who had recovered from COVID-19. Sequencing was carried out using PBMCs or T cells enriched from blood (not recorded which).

The DNA of the CDR3 is TGTGCCAGCAGCGAACAGGACAGCCTAAACTATGGCTACACCTTC. Its protein is CASSEQDSLNYGYTF. The chain carries TRBV9 and TRBJ1-2, with D possibly being TRBD1 (6 bases). V shed 3 bases and J shed 2 bases, with 14 bases lying between them. The CDR3 covers 15 residues. CDR1 SGDLS and CDR2 YYNGEE come from the germline V gene.